Each of the 21 T cell receptor beta chains below was sequenced from the same sample in a study of shared clonotypes between healthy human individuals. It was CD45RO-negative cells, positively selected for CCR7, that made up naive CD8 cells, with terminally differentiated effector memory CD45RA+ cells excluded. The protocol was immunoSEQ multiplex PCR, while the TCRdb copy is restricted to in-frame clones and leaves out a portion. The table has approximately 2,000,000 clones, around 95% seen once; the top ten hold about 1.7%. Sequenced sample: naive CD8+ T cells from PBMCs. The source is a man aged 18 to 29 in good health. Some clones in this sample may be carry-over from other donors' samples.

This chain connects TRBV7-9 to TRBJ1-1; 7 bases align to TRBD1. Looked up from germline, CDR1 is SEHNR and CDR2 is FQNEAQ (reference sequence). There are 15 residues in the CDR3. The V and J ends lost 10 bases and 0 bases, in that order; junction bases with no gene match: 11. The CDR3 DNA reads TGTGCCATAGGGACAGCCAAAAGGATGAACACTGAAGCTTTCTTT. This gives the protein CAIGTAKRMNTEAFF.

Concerning this clone: The sample carries other DNA sequences with the same CDR3. V gene TRBV1 combines with J gene TRBJ2-1; TRBD2 is the table's D call and was not checked against the DNA. TRBV1 is a documented pseudogene. This CDR3 has 13 residues. In DNA form, the CDR3 reads TGCACCAGCAGCCACCCTAGATCCAATGAGCAGTTCTTC. It encodes CTSSHPRSNEQFF.

DNA for the CDR3: TGTGCCAGTAGTAGGGACCAAGGTTTCGGTCAAGAGACCCAGTACTTC. Protein product: CASSRDQGFGQETQYF. The rearrangement links TRBV19 to TRBJ2-5, with D perhaps TRBD1 or TRBD2 (5 bases each). The CDR3 covers 16 residues. V dropped 4 bases and J dropped 2 bases, with 17 bases sitting between them. The germline V gene has CDR1 LNHDA and CDR2 SQIVND (reference sequence).

This chain connects TRBV7-9 to TRBJ2-2, with a possible D match to TRBD1 (6 bases). The CDR3 length is 16 residues. V was trimmed by 4 bases and J by 1 base, leaving 13 bases between them. Germline CDR1 is SEHNR and CDR2 is FQNEAQ (reference sequence). CDR3 sequence reads: CASSSIGGQNTGELFF. Written as DNA, the CDR3 is TGTGCCAGCAGCTCAATAGGGGGACAGAACACCGGGGAGCTGTTTTTT.

The chain carries TRBV27 and TRBJ2-2; 13 nucleotides match TRBD2. Germline V gene lookup returns CDR1 MNHEY and CDR2 SMNVEV (reference sequence). With 8 bases clipped from V and 8 bases from J, the junction kept 14 bases outside the gene matches. The CDR3 contains 17 residues. CDR3 in amino acids: CASGVALAGGPSGELFF. Written as DNA, the CDR3 is TGTGCCAGCGGAGTTGCACTAGCGGGAGGGCCGTCTGGGGAGCTGTTTTTT.

The V gene is TRBV27, the J gene TRBJ2-3, with 16 positions matching TRBD2. CDR3 length equals 20 residues. In germline, CDR1 is MNHEY, CDR2 SMNVEV (reference sequence). The V and J ends lost 3 bases and 4 bases, in that order; junction bases with no gene match: 13. CDR3 in amino acids: CASSLFSPGLAGGMADTQYF. CDR3 nucleotides: TGTGCCAGCAGTTTGTTCTCTCCGGGACTAGCGGGAGGGATGGCAGATACGCAGTATTTT.

The rearrangement uses TRBV9 and TRBJ2-1; TRBD2 aligns across 10 bases. With 1 base clipped from V and 8 bases from J, the junction kept 12 bases outside the gene matches. Germline V gene sequence: CDR1 SGDLS, CDR2 YYNGEE. This CDR3 region has 17 residues. CDR3 DNA sequence: TGTGCCAGCAGCGTAACCCCATCTAGCGGGAGAATAGATGAGCAGTTCTTC. Translating gives CASSVTPSSGRIDEQFF.

The J gene is TRBJ1-1, the V gene TRBV27, with TRBD1 matching 11 bases. After removal of 10 bases from V and 4 bases from J, the junction contained 5 bases not matched to a gene. Germline values: CDR1 MNHEY, CDR2 SMNVEV (reference sequence). The CDR3 loop spans 13 amino acids. CDR3 in amino acids: CATNGQGATEAFF. The DNA for the CDR3 is TGTGCCACCAACGGACAGGGGGCCACTGAAGCTTTCTTT.

This rearrangement joins TRBV19 to TRBJ2-2; D may match TRBD1 or TRBD2 (5 bases each). V shed 8 bases and J shed 0 bases, with 13 bases lying between them. This CDR3 is 15 amino acids long. Germline V gives CDR1 LNHDA, CDR2 SQIVND (reference sequence). CDR3 nucleotide sequence: TGTGCCAGTTTTGGGGGACCAGCGAACACCGGGGAGCTGTTTTTT. Translated: CASFGGPANTGELFF.

The chain's CDR3 is CASSLLIVDPNYNEQFF. CDR3 nucleotides: TGTGCCAGCAGTTTACTTATCGTAGACCCTAACTACAATGAGCAGTTCTTC. This chain joins TRBV27 and TRBJ2-1, with no clear D. The CDR3 has 17 amino acids. V was shortened by 2 bases and J by 3 bases, with 17 bases between the two germline ends. CDR1 and CDR2 from the germline V gene are MNHEY and SMNVEV (reference sequence).

The gene calls are TRBV7-9 and TRBJ1-1, with a weak D call TRBD1 (6 bases). Trimming took off 8 bases at V and 0 bases at J, with 10 bases between the two ends. The CDR3 consists of 13 residues. Germline CDR1 is SEHNR and CDR2 is FQNEAQ (reference sequence). This CDR3 is CASVGGLNTEAFF. DNA of the CDR3: TGTGCCAGCGTAGGGGGATTGAACACTGAAGCTTTCTTT.

The chain employs TRBV28 and TRBJ1-4; 7 bases map to TRBD1. Trimming removed 7 bases from V and 6 bases from J; junction bases left unmatched: 8. Germline V CDR1 and CDR2: MDHEN, SYDVKM. The CDR3 runs to 14 residues. In DNA form, the CDR3 reads TGTGCCAGCACCCTAGGGACAGCTTATGAAAAACTGTTTTTT. Its protein is CASTLGTAYEKLFF.

The chain employs TRBV6-6 and TRBJ2-7; TRBD1 or TRBD2 may be the D gene (6 bases each). Germline V gene lookup returns CDR1 MNHNY and CDR2 SVGAGI (reference sequence). The CDR3 runs to 16 residues. V was clipped by 5 bases and J by 5 bases, with 22 bases between them. In nucleotides, the CDR3 is TGTGCCAGCAGTCCCTCCGGGGGCCCCGTCTGGCACGAGCAGTACTTC. Its protein is CASSPSGGPVWHEQYF.

The rearrangement uses TRBV7-9 and TRBJ2-4; TRBD2 is a possible D gene (6 bases). The CDR3 contains 19 residues. Germline CDR1 and CDR2: SEHNR and FQNEAQ (reference sequence). The germline V and J ends were trimmed by 4 bases and 0 bases, with 22 bases remaining between them. The CDR3 protein is CASSSHRRGDPLAKNIQYF. The CDR3 region has the DNA TGTGCCAGCAGCTCACATCGGCGGGGAGACCCCCTAGCCAAAAACATTCAGTACTTC.

This sequence joins TRBV12-2 and TRBJ1-2; no DNA check was done on the table's D call, TRBD1. TRBV12-2 is reported as a pseudogene. The CDR3 is made up of 11 amino acids. CDR3 sequence (DNA): TGTGCAAGTCGCGTCAGGTACGGCTACACCTTC. This sequence encodes CASRVRYGYTF.

J is TRBJ2-1 and V is TRBV5-1; TRBD1 agrees at 7 bases. The junction had 12 bases not matched to a gene; V was cut back by 1 base and J by 8 bases. The CDR3 runs 16 residues. Per germline, CDR1 SGHRS and CDR2 YFSETQ. CDR3 region: CASSLSTGFTGDEQFF. As DNA, the CDR3 is TGCGCCAGCAGCTTGTCGACAGGGTTCACAGGTGATGAGCAGTTCTTC.

This chain connects TRBV28 to TRBJ2-5, with D unclear. The CDR3 spans 15 residues. V lost 6 bases and J lost 1, with 15 bases in between. Germline loops: CDR1 MDHEN, CDR2 SYDVKM. This chain's CDR3 is CASSPRGSFQETQYF. CDR3 nucleotides: TGTGCCAGCAGCCCGCGTGGCAGCTTCCAAGAGACCCAGTACTTC.

The chain has TRBV25-1 and TRBJ2-6; D uncertain. The CDR3 contains 15 residues. Germline CDR1 reads MGHDK; CDR2 reads SYGVNS. The V gene lost 3 bases and the J gene lost 2 bases, with 8 bases spanning the gap. The CDR3 here is CASSDLRTGANVLTF. The CDR3 DNA follows: TGTGCCAGCAGTGACTTGAGGACTGGGGCCAACGTCCTGACTTTC.

The rearrangement joins TRBV9 to TRBJ2-5, with 9 bases that match TRBD2. The trim removed 10 bases at V and 5 bases at J, leaving 12 bases unmatched. Germline V gives CDR1 SGDLS, CDR2 YYNGEE. The CDR3 length is 14 residues. Written as DNA, the CDR3 is TGTGCCTCTGGGGGCGGGAGGGCCCTGGAGACCCAGTACTTC. Translating it yields CASGGGRALETQYF.

V usage is TRBV5-5 and J usage is TRBJ2-7, with TRBD1 identical over 8 bases. Per germline, CDR1 SGHKS and CDR2 YYEKEE (reference sequence). This CDR3 is built from 13 residues. With 4 bases clipped from V and 2 bases from J, the junction kept 2 bases outside the gene matches. The CDR3 region has the DNA TGTGCCAGCAGCCCGGACAGGGCCTACGAGCAGTACTTC. It yields the protein CASSPDRAYEQYF.

CDR3 amino acids: CASSETGTVNTEAFF. CDR3 nucleotides: TGTGCCAGTAGTGAAACCGGGACGGTGAACACTGAAGCTTTCTTT. The V call is TRBV19, the J call TRBJ1-1, with a weak D call TRBD1 (5 bases). The CDR3 covers 15 residues. Trimming took 5 bases from V and 0 from J, leaving 13 bases between them. The germline gives CDR1 LNHDA, CDR2 SQIVND (reference sequence). Drawing the rest from reference TRBV19 and TRBJ1-1, the complete variable domain is DGGITQSPKYLFRKEGQNVTLSCEQNLNHDAMYWYRQDPGQGLRLIYYSQIVNDFQKGDIAEGYSVSREKKESFPLTVTSAQKNPTAFYLCASSETGTVNTEAFFGQGTRLTVV.